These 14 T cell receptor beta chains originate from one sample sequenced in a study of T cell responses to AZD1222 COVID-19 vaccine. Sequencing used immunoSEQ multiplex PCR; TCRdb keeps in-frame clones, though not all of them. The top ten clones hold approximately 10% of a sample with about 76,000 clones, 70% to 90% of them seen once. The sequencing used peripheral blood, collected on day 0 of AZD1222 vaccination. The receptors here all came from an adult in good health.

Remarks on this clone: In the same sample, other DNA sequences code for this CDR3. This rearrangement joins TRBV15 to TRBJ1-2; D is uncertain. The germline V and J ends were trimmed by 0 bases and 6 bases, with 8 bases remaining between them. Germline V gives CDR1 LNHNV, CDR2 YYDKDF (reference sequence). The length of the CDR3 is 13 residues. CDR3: CATSREEGDGYTF. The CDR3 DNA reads TGTGCCACCAGCAGAGAGGAGGGCGATGGCTACACCTTC.

The CDR3 here is CASSEQGTTEAFF. DNA of the CDR3: TGTGCCAGCAGTGAACAGGGAACCACTGAAGCTTTCTTT. This sequence joins TRBV6-1 and TRBJ1-1; D perhaps matches TRBD1 (5 bases). The CDR3 is made up of 13 amino acids. Per germline, CDR1 MNHNS and CDR2 SASEGT. V lost 2 bases, J lost 4 bases, and 8 bases lay in between.

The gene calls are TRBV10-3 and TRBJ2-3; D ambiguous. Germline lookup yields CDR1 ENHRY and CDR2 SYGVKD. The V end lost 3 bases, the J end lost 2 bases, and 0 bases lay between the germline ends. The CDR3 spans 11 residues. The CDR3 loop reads CAISDTDTQYF. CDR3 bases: TGTGCCATCAGTGACACAGATACGCAGTATTTT.

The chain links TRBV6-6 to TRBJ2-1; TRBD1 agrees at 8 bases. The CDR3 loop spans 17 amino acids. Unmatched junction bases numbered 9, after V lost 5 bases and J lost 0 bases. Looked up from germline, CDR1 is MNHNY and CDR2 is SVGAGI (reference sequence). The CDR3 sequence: CASSPRTGLSSYNEQFF. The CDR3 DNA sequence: TGTGCCAGCAGTCCCCGGACAGGGCTTTCCTCCTACAATGAGCAGTTCTTC.

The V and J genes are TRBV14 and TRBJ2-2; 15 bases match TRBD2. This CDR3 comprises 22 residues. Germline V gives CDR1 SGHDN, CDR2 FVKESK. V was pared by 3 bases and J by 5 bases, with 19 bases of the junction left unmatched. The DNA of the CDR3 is TGTGCCAGCAGCCAGCCCAACCGTCGATGGACTAGCGGGAGGGCCGGGACCGGGGAGCTGTTTTTT. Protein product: CASSQPNRRWTSGRAGTGELFF.

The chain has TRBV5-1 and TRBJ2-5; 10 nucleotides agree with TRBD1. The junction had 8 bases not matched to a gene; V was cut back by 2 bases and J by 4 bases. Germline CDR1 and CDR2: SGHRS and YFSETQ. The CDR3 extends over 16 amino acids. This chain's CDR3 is CASSFGRTGGGETQYF. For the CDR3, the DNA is TGCGCCAGCAGCTTTGGACGGACAGGGGGAGGAGAGACCCAGTACTTC.

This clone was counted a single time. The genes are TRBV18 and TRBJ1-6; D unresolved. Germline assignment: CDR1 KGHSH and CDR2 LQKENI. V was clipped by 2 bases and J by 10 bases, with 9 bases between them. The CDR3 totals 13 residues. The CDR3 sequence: CASSPGVESPLHF. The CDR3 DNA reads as TGTGCCAGCTCACCAGGGGTGGAATCACCCCTCCACTTT.

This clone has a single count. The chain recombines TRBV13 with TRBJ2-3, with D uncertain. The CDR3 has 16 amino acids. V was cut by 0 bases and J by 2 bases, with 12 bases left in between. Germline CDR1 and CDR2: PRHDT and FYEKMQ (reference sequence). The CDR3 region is CASSLGSSIITDTQYF. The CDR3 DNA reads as TGTGCCAGCAGCTTAGGCTCGTCGATTATCACAGATACGCAGTATTTT.

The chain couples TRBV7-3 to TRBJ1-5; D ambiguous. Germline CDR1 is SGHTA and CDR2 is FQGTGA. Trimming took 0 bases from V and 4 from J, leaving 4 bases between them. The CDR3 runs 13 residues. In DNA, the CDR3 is TGTGCCAGCAGCTTAACAGGGAATCAGCCCCAGCATTTT. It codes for CASSLTGNQPQHF.

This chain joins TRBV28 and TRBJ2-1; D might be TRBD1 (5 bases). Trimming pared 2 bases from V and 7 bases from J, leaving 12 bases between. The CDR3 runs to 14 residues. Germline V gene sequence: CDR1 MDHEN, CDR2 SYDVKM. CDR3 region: CASSLGASRNEQFF. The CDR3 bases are TGTGCCAGCAGTTTAGGGGCCTCACGGAATGAGCAGTTCTTC.

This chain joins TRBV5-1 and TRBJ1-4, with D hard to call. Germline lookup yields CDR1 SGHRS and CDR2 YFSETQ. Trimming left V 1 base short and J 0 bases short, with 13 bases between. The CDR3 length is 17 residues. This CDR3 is CASSLQADLATNEKLFF. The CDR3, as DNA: TGCGCCAGCAGCTTGCAGGCGGACCTCGCAACTAATGAAAAACTGTTTTTT.

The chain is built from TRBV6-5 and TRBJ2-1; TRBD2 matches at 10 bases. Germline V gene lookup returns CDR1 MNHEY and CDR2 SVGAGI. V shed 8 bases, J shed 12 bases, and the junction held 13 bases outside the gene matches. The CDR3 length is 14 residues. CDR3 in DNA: TGTGCCAGCGGCAGGGCTAGCGGGGGCCCCCTGCAGTTCTTC. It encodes CASGRASGGPLQFF.

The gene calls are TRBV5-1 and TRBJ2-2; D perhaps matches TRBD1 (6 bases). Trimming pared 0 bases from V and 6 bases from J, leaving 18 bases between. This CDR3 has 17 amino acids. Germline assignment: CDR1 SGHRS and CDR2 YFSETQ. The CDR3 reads CASSLVEARGSPGELFF. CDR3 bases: TGCGCCAGCAGCTTGGTGGAGGCGAGGGGGAGCCCCGGGGAGCTGTTTTTT. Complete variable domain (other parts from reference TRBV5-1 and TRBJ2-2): KAGVTQTPRYLIKTRGQQVTLSCSPISGHRSVSWYQQTPGQGLQFLFEYFSETQRNKGNFPGRFSGRQFSNSRSEMNVSTLELGDSALYLCASSLVEARGSPGELFFGEGSRLTVL.

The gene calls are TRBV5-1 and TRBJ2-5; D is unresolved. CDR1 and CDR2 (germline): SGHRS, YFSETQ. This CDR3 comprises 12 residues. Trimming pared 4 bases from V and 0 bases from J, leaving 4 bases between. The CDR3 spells CASSSHQETQYF. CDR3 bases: TGCGCCAGCAGCAGCCACCAAGAGACCCAGTACTTC.